A selection of T cell receptor beta chains follows, all from one sample in a study of cytomegalovirus exposure and HLA in healthy donors. Measured with immunoSEQ multiplex PCR; TCRdb has only the in-frame clones, and not every one. The sample shows about 160,000 clones, about 82% of them seen only once. Sequencing used PBMCs. The source of these receptors is a man between 25 and 39 years old in good health and CMV-seropositive. CDR3s include the opening cysteine and the closing phenylalanine or tryptophan. D genes are given only for firm matches. Clone size is given for some rows only: seen once, a few or many times, or a class if the clone is expanded.

TRBD2	NA	TRBV7-3	TRBJ2-3	TGTGCCAGCAGCTTTGTAGGCGGGGGGGCAGATACGCAGTATTTT	CASSFVGGGADTQYF
TRBD1	NA	TRBV4-1	TRBJ1-5	TGCGCCAGCAGCCAAGGTGCGACCCAGGACAGGGGAATCCAGCCCCAGCATTTT	CASSQGATQDRGIQPQHF
NA	NA	TRBV11-3	TRBJ2-7	TGTGCCAGCAGCTTAGCCTATCGGGGTGAGCAGTACTTC	CASSLAYRGEQYF
TRBD2	NA	TRBV11-2	TRBJ2-3	TGTGCCAGCAGCCCTGCTAGCGGGGGGGTTGGGTTCATAGGTACGCAGTATTTT	CASSPASGGVGFIGTQYF
NA	NA	TRBV5-5	TRBJ2-7	TGTGCCAGCAGCATTAGACAGGTATTCTCCTACGAGCAGTACTTC	CASSIRQVFSYEQYF
TRBD1	NA	TRBV25-1	TRBJ1-1	TGTGCCAGCAGGGGAAACAGGGGGCGAACTGAAGCTTTCTTT	CASRGNRGRTEAFF
TRBD1	NA	TRBV18	TRBJ2-7	TGTGCCAGCTCACCAAACAGGGGGACAAGTGGGTACGAGCAGTACTTC	CASSPNRGTSGYEQYF
NA	NA	TRBV6-1	TRBJ1-2	TGTGCCAGCAGTGAAGCGCTGGCAGGATTCTATGGCTACACCTTC	CASSEALAGFYGYTF
NA	once	TRBV6-5	TRBJ1-3	TGTGCCAGCACCCCGGGGTCTGGAAACACCATATATTTT	CASTPGSGNTIYF
NA	NA	TRBV4-1	TRBJ1-4	TGCGCCAGCAGCCCGTCCCCGGACACCTTACACCAAAAACTGTTTTTT	CASSPSPDTLHQKLFF
NA	NA	TRBV19	TRBJ2-6	TGTGCCAGTAGTATACGAGGCGCCGGGGCCAACGTCCTGACTTTC	CASSIRGAGANVLTF
NA	NA	TRBV19	TRBJ1-3	TGTGCCAGTAGCCCGACAAGCGGAGGAAACACCATATATTTT	CASSPTSGGNTIYF
TRBD2	NA	TRBV6-1	TRBJ2-7	TGTGCCAGCACCCGGGGGGTCGAGCAGTACTTC	CASTRGVEQYF
TRBD2	NA	TRBV5-8	TRBJ2-1	TGTGCCAGCAGCCGGGGACTAGCGGGGGCATCCTACAATGAGCAGTTCTTC	CASSRGLAGASYNEQFF
NA	once	TRBV5-1	TRBJ2-5	TGCGCCAGCAGTCTCACCCCGGGGGGCCCAGAGACCCAGTACTTC	CASSLTPGGPETQYF